The rows below give T cell receptor beta chains drawn from one sample of a study of spatial heterogeneity in lung cancer. TCRdb passed the 5' RACE reads through MiXCR, listing each CDR3 protein once. The sample yields some 16,000 distinct CDR3 sequences, about 6.8% seen once. The specimen was lung tumor tissue, collected at surgery. The receptors were gathered from a female donor with early-stage non-small cell lung cancer. Both conserved end residues are part of each CDR3. The order of the fields is J gene, clone size, D gene, V gene, CDR3 protein, CDR3 DNA. A D gene is named only where the DNA matches it firmly. Clone size is not always given. Where it is, it says once, few, many or a class for expanded clones.

TRBJ1-2 many . TRBV6-5 CASSYSGVEVLGGYTF TGTGCCAGCAGTTACTCAGGTGTTGAGGTTCTGGGAGGCTACACCTTC
TRBJ2-1 many TRBD1 TRBV7-2 CASTFTGQGAYEQFF TGTGCCAGCACCTTCACCGGACAGGGGGCCTATGAGCAGTTCTTC
TRBJ2-7 few TRBD2 TRBV5-1 CASSLGLAGGPSPSEQYF TGCGCCAGCAGCTTGGGACTAGCGGGGGGGCCCAGTCCGAGCGAGCAGTACTTC
TRBJ1-5 few . TRBV12-5 CASGPPGPSQPQHF TGTGCTAGTGGACCTCCGGGCCCCAGCCAGCCCCAGCATTTT
TRBJ1-4 few TRBD1 TRBV13 CASSEDRGPEKLFF TGTGCCAGCAGCGAGGACAGGGGACCTGAAAAACTGTTTTTT
TRBJ2-2 many TRBD1 TRBV5-1 CASSPRGTGETGELFF TGCGCCAGCAGCCCCCGTGGGACAGGGGAGACCGGGGAGCTGTTTTTT
TRBJ2-5 medium-sized . TRBV29-1 CSVEDPWGGAETQYF TGCAGCGTTGAAGATCCCTGGGGAGGAGCGGAGACCCAGTACTTC
TRBJ1-2 . TRBD1 TRBV6-1 CASRSPGQGDYGYTF TGTGCCAGCAGAAGTCCGGGACAGGGTGACTATGGCTACACCTTC
TRBJ1-6 many . TRBV10-2 CASSEGEAGDDSPLHF TGCGCCAGCAGTGAGGGGGAGGCGGGTGACGATTCACCCCTCCACTTT
TRBJ2-7 many TRBD1 TRBV7-9 CASSSPRQGADEQYF TGTGCCAGCAGCTCCCCCAGACAGGGGGCGGACGAGCAGTACTTC
TRBJ1-5 medium-sized TRBD1 TRBV19 CASSPPDRDVRQPQHF TGTGCCAGTAGTCCACCGGACAGGGATGTAAGACAGCCCCAGCATTTT
TRBJ1-5 . . TRBV12-3/TRBV12-4 CASSPTQGNIQPQHF TGTGCCAGCAGCCCCACCCAGGGTAATATTCAGCCCCAGCATTTT
TRBJ2-7 few . TRBV6-5 CASSYRGAQYF TGTGCCAGCAGTTACCGGGGGGCTCAGTACTTC
TRBJ2-1 . . TRBV10-1 CASSVSGAPNEQFF TGCGCCAGCAGTGTCAGCGGAGCACCCAATGAGCAGTTCTTC
TRBJ2-3 . TRBD2 TRBV11-2 CASSTRLAVGTDTQYF TGTGCCAGCAGCACCCGACTAGCGGTGGGTACAGATACGCAGTATTTT
TRBJ2-2 . TRBD2 TRBV12-3/TRBV12-4 CASSSYPAGGLTGELFF TGTGCCAGCAGTTCCTATCCAGCGGGGGGGCTCACCGGGGAGCTGTTTTTT
TRBJ2-1 many TRBD2 TRBV29-1 CSVEGRAYNEQFF TGCAGCGTTGAGGGGAGGGCCTACAATGAGCAGTTCTTC